The 20 T cell receptor beta chains listed next were all sequenced from one sample in a study of Ad26.COV2.S vaccination and SARS-CoV-2 variants. Clones were sequenced by immunoSEQ multiplex PCR, and TCRdb holds only the in-frame ones, with some missing. Of around 380,000 clones in the sample, roughly nine tenths were seen once. As to treatment: 15 to 20 received Ad26.COV2.S at low or high dose, single or two shots; 5 received placebo; per-sample allocation not given. Samples analyzed were those drawn on day 63 after the first vaccine or placebo injection. The material sequenced was peripheral blood, taken in a trial of Ad26.COV2.S vaccine versus placebo. These receptors all stem from a person aged 18-65 years who received the Ad26.COV2.S COVID-19 vaccine or a placebo.

This rearrangement joins TRBV6-6 to TRBJ2-1, with 8 bases fitting TRBD2. The germline V gene encodes CDR1 MNHNY and CDR2 SVGAGI (reference sequence). This CDR3 has 15 amino acids. V lost 9 bases to trimming and J lost 9 bases; unmatched junction nucleotides: 16. The CDR3 DNA reads as TGTGCCAGTAGACTCTACAGCGGGGGTATGAGTGAGCAGTTCTTC. It codes for CASRLYSGGMSEQFF.

In this sample, this clone turned up once. The genes are TRBV6-5 and TRBJ1-5; 7 nucleotides match TRBD1. Per the germline V gene, CDR1 is MNHEY and CDR2 is SVGAGI. J was trimmed by 3 bases and V by 6 bases; bases with no gene match: 8. The CDR3 extends over 15 amino acids. The CDR3 nucleotides read TGTGCCAGCAGAAGACAGGGTAATGACAATCAGCCCCAGCATTTT. It is translated as CASRRQGNDNQPQHF.

This clone was detected once. V and J are TRBV4-3 and TRBJ1-4; 7 bases map to TRBD1. V lost 4 bases and J lost 4; bases outside the gene matches: 9. CDR1 and CDR2 from the germline V gene are LGHNA and YSLEER. This CDR3 has 16 residues. The CDR3 sequence is CASSRGGGQLNEKLFF. In nucleotides, the CDR3 is TGCGCCAGCAGCCGGGGAGGGGGACAGCTTAATGAAAAACTGTTTTTT.

The chain is built from TRBV5-6 and TRBJ2-7; D unresolved. This CDR3 contains 12 residues. Germline CDR1 reads SGHDT; CDR2 reads YYEEEE. V gave up 2 bases and J gave up 4 bases, with 7 bases separating them. Here the CDR3 reads CASSLARYEQYF. The DNA of the CDR3 is TGTGCCAGCAGCTTAGCAAGGTACGAGCAGTACTTC.

This chain uses TRBV2 with TRBJ2-1; perhaps TRBD2 as D (5 bases). CDR1 is SNHLY and CDR2 is FYNNEI in the germline V gene. The V end was cut by 7 bases, the J end by 9 bases, with 16 bases between. This CDR3 region has 13 residues. As DNA, the CDR3 is TGTGCCAGCACAGTGATTGTGGGGAGTGAGCAGTTCTTC. Protein product: CASTVIVGSEQFF.

The chain is built from TRBV27 and TRBJ1-2; 10 bases line up with TRBD1. There are 14 residues in the CDR3. In germline, CDR1 is MNHEY, CDR2 SMNVEV (reference sequence). V lost 5 bases and J lost 6; bases outside the gene matches: 6. For the CDR3, the DNA is TGTGCCAGCAGTAGGGCCGGGACAGGGGATGGCTACACCTTC. It yields the protein CASSRAGTGDGYTF.

The V and J genes are TRBV10-2 and TRBJ2-7, with 8 bases fitting TRBD1. The CDR3 runs to 14 residues. Losses at the gene ends were 2 bases for V and 4 bases for J; bases not matched to a gene: 4. The germline CDR1 and CDR2 sequences are WSHSY and SAAADI. CDR3 region: CASSETGGGYEQYF. The CDR3 bases are TGCGCCAGCAGTGAGACAGGGGGTGGGTACGAGCAGTACTTC.

This chain connects TRBV18 to TRBJ2-7; 9 nucleotides match TRBD1. The J segment lost 4 bases and the V segment lost 3 bases, leaving 7 bases of the junction unmatched. This CDR3 spans 15 amino acids. Per germline, CDR1 KGHSH and CDR2 LQKENI. DNA for the CDR3: TGTGCCAGCTCACCGGGCCGGGACAGGGAGTACGAGCAGTACTTC. Translating gives CASSPGRDREYEQYF.

The rearrangement uses TRBV6-1 and TRBJ2-7; 7 bases agree with TRBD1. This CDR3 is built from 14 residues. V gave up 2 bases and J gave up 2 bases; unmatched junction bases: 3. CDR1 is MNHNS, CDR2 SASEGT, per germline. CDR3 bases: TGTGCCAGCAGTGAATACACAGGGGCCTACGAGCAGTACTTC. This sequence encodes CASSEYTGAYEQYF.

The chain joins TRBV6-5 to TRBJ2-1; no clear D. The V end lost 8 bases, the J end lost 0 bases, and 14 bases lay between the germline ends. Germline lookup yields CDR1 MNHEY and CDR2 SVGAGI. The CDR3 has 15 amino acids. DNA for the CDR3: TGTGCCAGCCAGTCCCCGGATATCTCCTACAATGAGCAGTTCTTC. Its protein is CASQSPDISYNEQFF.

The rearrangement uses TRBV6-5 and TRBJ1-1, with D possibly being TRBD1 (5 bases). The CDR3 consists of 15 residues. The germline V and J ends were trimmed by 0 bases and 3 bases, with 11 bases remaining between them. Looked up from germline, CDR1 is MNHEY and CDR2 is SVGAGI. As DNA, the CDR3 is TGTGCCAGCAGTTACTCACGGGGCGTGGACACTGAAGCTTTCTTT. Protein: CASSYSRGVDTEAFF.

The rearrangement joins TRBV23-1 to TRBJ1-4, with unresolved D. TRBV23-1 is treated as an ORF (open reading frame) with a function not yet certain. The length of the CDR3 is 19 residues. V was trimmed by 2 bases and J by 2 bases, leaving 21 bases between them. The CDR3 region is CASSQQTKLLRGTNEKLFF. CDR3 in DNA: TGCGCCAGCAGTCAACAAACTAAGCTACTCAGAGGGACTAATGAAAAACTGTTTTTT.

There are a few counts of this clone. This rearrangement joins TRBV4-1 to TRBJ2-7; D gene unclear. Trimming left V 0 bases short and J 1 base short, with 16 bases between. CDR3 length: 17 amino acids. The germline V gene encodes CDR1 MGHRA and CDR2 YSYEKL. The CDR3 reads CASSQDLGSRSSYEQYF. The CDR3 nucleotides are TGCGCCAGCAGCCAAGATCTAGGCAGCCGTAGTTCCTACGAGCAGTACTTC.

This clone came up a few times. The chain combines TRBV6-5 with TRBJ1-2; 7 nucleotides align to TRBD1. V was clipped by 7 bases and J by 2 bases; unmatched bases: 10. CDR1 is MNHEY, CDR2 SVGAGI, per germline. This CDR3 contains 15 residues. The CDR3 DNA is TGTGCCAGCATTCTGGGGGAGGGACAGAACTATGGCTACACCTTC. Protein product: CASILGEGQNYGYTF.

There are a few counts of this clone. This chain uses TRBV3-1 (or the pseudogene TRBV3-2) with TRBJ1-1; weak D call: TRBD1 (5 bases). The germline V gene has CDR1 LGHDT and CDR2 YNNKEL (reference sequence). The V end lost 4 bases, the J end lost 6 bases, and 15 bases lay between the germline ends. The CDR3 length is 14 residues. The CDR3 spells CASSLQKLGAEAFF. As DNA, the CDR3 is TGTGCCAGCAGCCTACAGAAACTGGGGGCTGAAGCTTTCTTT.

This clone appeared a few times. Other DNA sequences in the sample encode the same CDR3. This chain connects TRBV5-1 to TRBJ2-5; D may correspond to TRBD1 or TRBD2 (5 bases each). V lost 0 bases to trimming and J lost 2 bases, with 8 bases between them. Germline V CDR1 and CDR2: SGHRS, YFSETQ. The CDR3 has 14 amino acids. DNA for the CDR3: TGCGCCAGCAGCTTGGGGGACCGACAAGAGACCCAGTACTTC. This encodes CASSLGDRQETQYF.

J is TRBJ1-1 and V is TRBV2, with 12 bases identical to TRBD1. This CDR3 is built from 14 residues. Per germline, CDR1 SNHLY and CDR2 FYNNEI. The J segment lost 4 bases and the V segment lost 7 bases, leaving 4 bases of the junction unmatched. CDR3 loop: CASMGQGARTEAFF. CDR3 coding DNA: TGTGCCAGCATGGGACAGGGGGCTCGCACTGAAGCTTTCTTT.

This chain links TRBV6-1 with TRBJ1-6; D uncertain. Germline assignment: CDR1 MNHNS and CDR2 SASEGT. Trimming shortened V by 2 bases and J by 7 bases, and 15 bases separated the two germline ends. The CDR3 is 16 amino acids. Here the CDR3 reads CASSEPIGPRNSPLHF. The DNA for the CDR3 is TGTGCCAGCAGTGAACCCATTGGACCGAGGAATTCACCCCTCCACTTT.

The genes are TRBV11-2 and TRBJ1-1; perhaps TRBD1 as D (5 bases). In germline, CDR1 is SGHAT, CDR2 FQNNGV. The CDR3 has 15 amino acids. The ends were cut back, 4 bases at V and 0 bases at J, with 12 bases in the middle. Here the CDR3 reads CASSYNPGLNTEAFF. CDR3 bases: TGTGCCAGCAGCTATAACCCGGGGCTGAACACTGAAGCTTTCTTT.

The chain uses TRBV10-3 and TRBJ1-1, with TRBD1 matching 8 bases. The CDR3 has 17 amino acids. From germline, CDR1 is ENHRY and CDR2 SYGVKD. Germline trimming cut 8 bases from V and 2 bases from J; bases unmatched to any gene: 16. CDR3 region: CAIRRDRLRAENTEAFF. The CDR3 DNA is TGTGCCATCCGAAGGGACAGGTTAAGGGCCGAAAACACTGAAGCTTTCTTT.